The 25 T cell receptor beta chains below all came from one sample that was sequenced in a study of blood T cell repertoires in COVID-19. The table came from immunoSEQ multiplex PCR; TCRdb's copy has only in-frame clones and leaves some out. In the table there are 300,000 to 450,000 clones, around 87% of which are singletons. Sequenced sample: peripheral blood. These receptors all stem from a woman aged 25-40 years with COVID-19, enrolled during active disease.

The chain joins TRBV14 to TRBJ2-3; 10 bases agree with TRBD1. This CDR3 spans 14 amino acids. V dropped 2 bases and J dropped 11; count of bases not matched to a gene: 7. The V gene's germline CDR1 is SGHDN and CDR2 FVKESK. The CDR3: CASSQWGQGSGQYF. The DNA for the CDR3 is TGTGCCAGCAGCCAATGGGGACAGGGGAGCGGGCAGTATTTT.

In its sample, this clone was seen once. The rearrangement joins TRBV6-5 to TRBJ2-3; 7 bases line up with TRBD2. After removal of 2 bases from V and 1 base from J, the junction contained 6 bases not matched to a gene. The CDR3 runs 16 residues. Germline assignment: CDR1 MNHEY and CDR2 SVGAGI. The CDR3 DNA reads TGTGCCAGCAGTTACGGCCCGGCGGGAGGCACAGATACGCAGTATTTT. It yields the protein CASSYGPAGGTDTQYF.

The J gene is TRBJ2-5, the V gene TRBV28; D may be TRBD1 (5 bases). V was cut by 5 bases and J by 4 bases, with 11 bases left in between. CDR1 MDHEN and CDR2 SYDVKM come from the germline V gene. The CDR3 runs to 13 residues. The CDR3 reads CASSLVRAETQYF. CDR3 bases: TGTGCCAGCAGTCTCGTCAGGGCAGAGACCCAGTACTTC.

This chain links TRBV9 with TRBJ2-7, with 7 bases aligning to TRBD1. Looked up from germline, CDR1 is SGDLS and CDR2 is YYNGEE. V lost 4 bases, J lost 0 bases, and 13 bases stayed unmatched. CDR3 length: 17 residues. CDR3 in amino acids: CASSFRHRGHTSYEQYF. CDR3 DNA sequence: TGTGCCAGCAGCTTCCGGCACAGGGGACACACCTCCTACGAGCAGTACTTC.

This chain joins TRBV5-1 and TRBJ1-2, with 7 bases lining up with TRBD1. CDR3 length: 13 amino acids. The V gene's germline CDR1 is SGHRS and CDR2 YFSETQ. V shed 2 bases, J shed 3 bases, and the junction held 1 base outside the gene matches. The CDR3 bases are TGCGCCAGCAGCTTCGACAGGGACTATGGCTACACCTTC. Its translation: CASSFDRDYGYTF.

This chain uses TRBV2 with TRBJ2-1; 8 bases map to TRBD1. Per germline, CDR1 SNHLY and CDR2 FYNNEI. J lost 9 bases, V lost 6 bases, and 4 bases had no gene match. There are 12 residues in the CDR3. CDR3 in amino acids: CASRNRGSEQFF. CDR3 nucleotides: TGTGCCAGCAGAAACAGGGGGAGTGAGCAGTTCTTC. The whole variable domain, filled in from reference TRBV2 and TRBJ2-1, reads EPEVTQTPSHQVTQMGQEVILRCVPISNHLYFYWYRQILGQKVEFLVSFYNNEISEKSEIFDDQFSVERPDGSNFTLKIRSTKLEDSAMYFCASRNRGSEQFFGPGTRLTVL.

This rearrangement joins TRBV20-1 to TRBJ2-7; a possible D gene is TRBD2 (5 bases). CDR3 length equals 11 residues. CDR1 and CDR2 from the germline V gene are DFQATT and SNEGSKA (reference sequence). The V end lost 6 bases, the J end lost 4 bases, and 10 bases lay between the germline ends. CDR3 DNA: TGCAGTGCAACTAGGGCGTACGAGCAGTACTTC. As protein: CSATRAYEQYF.

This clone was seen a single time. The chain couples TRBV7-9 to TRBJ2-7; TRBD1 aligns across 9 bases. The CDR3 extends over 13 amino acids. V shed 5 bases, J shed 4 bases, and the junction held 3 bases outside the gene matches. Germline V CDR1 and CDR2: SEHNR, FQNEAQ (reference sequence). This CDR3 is CASSPGQGYEQYF. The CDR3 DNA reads TGTGCCAGCAGCCCAGGACAGGGGTACGAGCAGTACTTC. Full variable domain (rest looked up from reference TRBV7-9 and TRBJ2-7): DTGVSQNPRHKITKRGQNVTFRCDPISEHNRLYWYRQTLGQGPEFLTYFQNEAQLEKSRLLSDRFSAERPKGSFSTLEIQRTEQGDSAMYLCASSPGQGYEQYFGPGTRLTVT.

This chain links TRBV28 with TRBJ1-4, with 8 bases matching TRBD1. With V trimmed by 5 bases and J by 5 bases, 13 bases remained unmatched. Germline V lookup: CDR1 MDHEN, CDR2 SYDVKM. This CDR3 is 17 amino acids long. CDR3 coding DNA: TGTGCCAGCAGTGCCCGGACAGGGAAACGTGCAAATGAAAAACTGTTTTTT. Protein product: CASSARTGKRANEKLFF.

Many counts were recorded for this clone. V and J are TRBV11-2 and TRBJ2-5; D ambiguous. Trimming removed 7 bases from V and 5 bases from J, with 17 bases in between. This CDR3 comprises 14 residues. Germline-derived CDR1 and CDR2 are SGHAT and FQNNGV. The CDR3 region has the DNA TGTGCCAGCACCGGCCTGAATCTCGGGGAGACCCAGTACTTC. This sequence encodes CASTGLNLGETQYF.

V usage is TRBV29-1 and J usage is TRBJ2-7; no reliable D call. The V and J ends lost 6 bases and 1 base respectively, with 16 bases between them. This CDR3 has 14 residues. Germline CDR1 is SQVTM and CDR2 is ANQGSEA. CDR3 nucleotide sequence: TGCAGCGTGAAGAGCGTCATCGGGTCCTACGAGCAGTACTTC. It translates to CSVKSVIGSYEQYF.

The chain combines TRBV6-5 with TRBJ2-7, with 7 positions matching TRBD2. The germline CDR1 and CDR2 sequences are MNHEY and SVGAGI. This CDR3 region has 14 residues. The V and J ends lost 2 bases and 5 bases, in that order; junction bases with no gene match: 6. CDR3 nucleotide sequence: TGTGCCAGCAGTTACGGTGGGAGGGCCGACGAGCAGTACTTC. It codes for CASSYGGRADEQYF.

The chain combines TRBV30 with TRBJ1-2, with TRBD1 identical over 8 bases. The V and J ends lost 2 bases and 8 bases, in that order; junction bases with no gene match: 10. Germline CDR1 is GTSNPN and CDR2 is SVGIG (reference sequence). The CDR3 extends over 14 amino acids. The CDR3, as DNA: TGTGCCTGGAGTACCGACAGGGGTCTTCGGGGCTACACCTTC. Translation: CAWSTDRGLRGYTF.

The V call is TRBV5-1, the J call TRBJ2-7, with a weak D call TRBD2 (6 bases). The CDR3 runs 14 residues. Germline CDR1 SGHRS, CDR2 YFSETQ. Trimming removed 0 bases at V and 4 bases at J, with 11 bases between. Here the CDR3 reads CASSLVGRDYEQYF. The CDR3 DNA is TGCGCCAGCAGCTTGGTCGGGAGAGATTACGAGCAGTACTTC.

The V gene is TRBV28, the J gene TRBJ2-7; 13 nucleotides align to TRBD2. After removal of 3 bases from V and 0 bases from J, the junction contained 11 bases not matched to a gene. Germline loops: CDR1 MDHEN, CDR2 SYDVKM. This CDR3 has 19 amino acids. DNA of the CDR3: TGTGCCAGCAGTTTTCACTCGGGACTAGCGGGACTGGTCTCCTACGAGCAGTACTTC. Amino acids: CASSFHSGLAGLVSYEQYF.

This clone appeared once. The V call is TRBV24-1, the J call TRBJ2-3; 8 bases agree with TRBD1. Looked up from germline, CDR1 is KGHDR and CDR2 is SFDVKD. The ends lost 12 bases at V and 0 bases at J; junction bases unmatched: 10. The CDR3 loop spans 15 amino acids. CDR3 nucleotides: TGTGCCTCCACAGGGGGAGGAATAAGCACAGATACGCAGTATTTT. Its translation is CASTGGGISTDTQYF.

This CDR3 is CASSYGQGYQPQHF. The CDR3 coding sequence is TGCGCCAGCAGCTACGGACAGGGGTATCAGCCCCAGCATTTT. This chain connects TRBV4-1 to TRBJ1-5; 9 bases match TRBD1. V dropped 5 bases and J dropped 5; count of bases not matched to a gene: 4. Germline lookup yields CDR1 MGHRA and CDR2 YSYEKL. The CDR3 spans 14 residues.

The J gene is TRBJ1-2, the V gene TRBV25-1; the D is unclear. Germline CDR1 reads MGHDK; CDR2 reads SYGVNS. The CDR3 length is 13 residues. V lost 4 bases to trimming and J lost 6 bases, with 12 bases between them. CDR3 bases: TGTGCCAGCAGTGTGACTCCCTTACATGGCTACACCTTC. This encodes CASSVTPLHGYTF.

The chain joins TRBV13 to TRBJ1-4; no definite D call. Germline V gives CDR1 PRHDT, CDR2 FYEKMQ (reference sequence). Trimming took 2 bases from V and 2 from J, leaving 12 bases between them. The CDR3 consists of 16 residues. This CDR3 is CASSLNVGFTNEKLFF. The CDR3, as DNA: TGTGCCAGCAGCTTAAACGTGGGCTTCACTAATGAAAAACTGTTTTTT. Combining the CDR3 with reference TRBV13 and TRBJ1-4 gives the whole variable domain AAGVIQSPRHLIKEKRETATLKCYPIPRHDTVYWYQQGPGQDPQFLISFYEKMQSDKGSIPDRFSAQQFSDYHSELNMSSLELGDSALYFCASSLNVGFTNEKLFFGSGTQLSVL.

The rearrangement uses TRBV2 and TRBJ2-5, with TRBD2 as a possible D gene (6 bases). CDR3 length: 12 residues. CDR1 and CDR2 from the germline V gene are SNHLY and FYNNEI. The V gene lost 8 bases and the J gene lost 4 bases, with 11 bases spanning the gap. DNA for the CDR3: TGTGCCAGCGGAGGAGGGTCAGAGACCCAGTACTTC. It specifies CASGGGSETQYF.

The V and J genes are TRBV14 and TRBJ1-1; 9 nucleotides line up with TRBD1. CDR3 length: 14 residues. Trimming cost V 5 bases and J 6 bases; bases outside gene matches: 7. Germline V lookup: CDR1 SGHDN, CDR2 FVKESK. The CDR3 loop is CASSVRDRAPEAFF. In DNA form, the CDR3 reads TGTGCCAGCAGCGTTCGGGACAGGGCTCCTGAAGCTTTCTTT.

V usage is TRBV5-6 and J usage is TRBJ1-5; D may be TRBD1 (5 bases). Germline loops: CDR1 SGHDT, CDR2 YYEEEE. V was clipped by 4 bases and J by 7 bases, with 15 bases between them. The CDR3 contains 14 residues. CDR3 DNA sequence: TGTGCCAGCAGCGCTAGGCAGGGTGCCCAGCCCCAGCATTTT. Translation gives CASSARQGAQPQHF.

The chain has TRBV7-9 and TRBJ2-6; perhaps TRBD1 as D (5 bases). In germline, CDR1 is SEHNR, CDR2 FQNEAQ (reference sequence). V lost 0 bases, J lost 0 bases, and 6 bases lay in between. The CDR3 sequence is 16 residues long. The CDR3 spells CASSLAQGSGANVLTF. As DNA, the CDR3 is TGTGCCAGCAGCTTAGCCCAGGGCTCTGGGGCCAACGTCCTGACTTTC.

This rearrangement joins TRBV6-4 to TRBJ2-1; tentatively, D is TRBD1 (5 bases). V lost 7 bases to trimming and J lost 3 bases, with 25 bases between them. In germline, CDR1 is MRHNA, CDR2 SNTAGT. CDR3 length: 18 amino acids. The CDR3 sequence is CASTLLSGKGFGYNEQFF. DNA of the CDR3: TGTGCCAGCACCCTCCTTTCAGGTAAGGGGTTCGGCTACAATGAGCAGTTCTTC.

This chain's CDR3 is CASSVGWGVYNEQFF. The CDR3 bases are TGTGCCAGCAGCGTAGGGTGGGGGGTCTACAATGAGCAGTTCTTC. The V call is TRBV9, the J call TRBJ2-1; D perhaps matches TRBD2 (6 bases). This CDR3 region has 15 residues. Trimming stripped 0 bases from V and 3 bases from J, with 10 bases between. Germline assignment: CDR1 SGDLS and CDR2 YYNGEE. Full variable domain (rest looked up from reference TRBV9 and TRBJ2-1): DSGVTQTPKHLITATGQRVTLRCSPRSGDLSVYWYQQSLDQGLQFLIQYYNGEERAKGNILERFSAQQFPDLHSELNLSSLELGDSALYFCASSVGWGVYNEQFFGPGTRLTVL.